Below, 7 T cell receptor beta chains from the same sample are listed, as sequenced in a study of cytomegalovirus exposure and HLA in healthy donors. The PCR had 60 Vbeta and 13 Jbeta primers. The table came from immunoSEQ multiplex PCR; TCRdb's copy has only in-frame clones and leaves some out. Found here are more than 95,000 clones, 81% of them singletons; the top ten hold 0.95% to 1.4%. Sequencing was performed on PBMCs. These receptors were collected from a woman in her 30s in good health and CMV-seronegative.

The chain employs TRBV11-1 and TRBJ1-1; possibly TRBD1 for D (5 bases). Trimming removed 1 base at V and 4 bases at J, with 10 bases between. The CDR3 is made up of 14 amino acids. Germline loops: CDR1 SGHAT, CDR2 FQDESV (reference sequence). For the CDR3, the DNA is TGTGCCAGCAGCTTAGGCGGGGCTTTCACTGAAGCTTTCTTT. This encodes CASSLGGAFTEAFF. Drawing the rest from reference TRBV11-1 and TRBJ1-1, the complete variable domain is EAEVAQSPRYKITEKSQAVAFWCDPISGHATLYWYRQILGQGPELLVQFQDESVVDDSQLPKDRFSAERLKGVDSTLKIQPAELGDSAMYLCASSLGGAFTEAFFGQGTRLTVV.

The V and J genes are TRBV2 and TRBJ2-7; 7 bases agree with TRBD1. V shed 7 bases and J 3 bases; nucleotides not matched to a gene: 6. The CDR3 is 13 residues long. Germline values: CDR1 SNHLY, CDR2 FYNNEI. CDR3 sequence reads: CASTTQGFYEQYF. CDR3 DNA sequence: TGTGCCAGCACCACACAGGGGTTCTACGAGCAGTACTTC.

This chain uses TRBV15 with TRBJ1-4, with TRBD1 matching over 7 bases. J gave up 7 bases and V 3 bases, and 14 bases lay outside the gene matches. This CDR3 contains 17 residues. From germline, CDR1 is LNHNV and CDR2 YYDKDF (reference sequence). Here the CDR3 reads CATSSTGMGGQVEKLFF. In DNA form, the CDR3 reads TGTGCCACCAGCAGCACCGGGATGGGTGGACAGGTTGAAAAACTGTTTTTT.

The gene calls are TRBV2 and TRBJ2-2; D gene uncertain. CDR3 length: 13 residues. V was pared by 2 bases and J by 3 bases, with 4 bases between. Germline V CDR1 and CDR2: SNHLY, FYNNEI. CDR3 loop: CASSERYTGELFF. In DNA form, the CDR3 reads TGTGCCAGCAGTGAACGGTACACCGGGGAGCTGTTTTTT.

This chain uses TRBV7-2 with TRBJ2-7, with D perhaps matching TRBD1 (5 bases). The germline V and J ends were trimmed by 2 bases and 4 bases, with 12 bases remaining between them. The CDR3 has 14 residues. Germline loops: CDR1 SGHTA, CDR2 FQGNSA. CDR3 nucleotide sequence: TGTGCCAGCAGCTTAAGGCAGGGATGGTACGAGCAGTACTTC. Its protein product is CASSLRQGWYEQYF.

The rearrangement uses TRBV5-1 and TRBJ2-3, with 7 bases fitting TRBD2. This CDR3 comprises 18 residues. Germline-derived CDR1 and CDR2 are SGHRS and YFSETQ. V lost 0 bases to trimming and J lost 0 bases; unmatched junction nucleotides: 10. DNA of the CDR3: TGCGCCAGCAGCTTGGCTGGCGGGGGTCAATCTAGCACAGATACGCAGTATTTT. This gives the protein CASSLAGGGQSSTDTQYF.

The chain carries TRBV30 and TRBJ1-1; D is unresolved. Germline V lookup: CDR1 GTSNPN, CDR2 SVGIG (reference sequence). Trimming removed 2 bases at V and 1 base at J, with 8 bases between. The CDR3 consists of 13 residues. The CDR3: CAWSRFENTEAFF. In DNA form, the CDR3 reads TGTGCCTGGAGTCGGTTCGAGAACACTGAAGCTTTCTTT.